This TCR beta chain was retrieved from a study of T cells after yellow fever vaccination (dated by TCRdb to the late 2010s). For the wider study: The SMART-Seq v4 Ultra Low Input RNA kit was used to prepare libraries from fractions with low cell numbers. To track T-cell clones before and after primary and booster YFV17D yellow fever vaccination, bulk TCR alpha and beta repertoires were sequenced longitudinally. Two healthy male donors, one aged 18 to 29 and one aged 30 to 40 years, were included in the cohort. Blood was collected at multiple timepoints before and after primary and secondary immunization, and bulk PBMC replicates and cell subsets were isolated. What the work shows at the level of the full study, not this receptor alone: After the booster, most of the clones that had expanded following primary vaccination were detected again (just under 97% of CD4 and 80% to 90% of CD8), which suggests that memory was broadly maintained. A small fraction of clonotypes appeared in both the CD4 and CD8 compartments, likely as a result of convergent recombination. FACS-sorted repertoires could contain abundant contaminating clonotypes from the bulk population, so computational filtering was required. Because the study included only two donors, the extent to which the findings can be generalized is limited. Compared with the primary T-cell response, the secondary T-cell response was faster but weaker, reaching its peak on day 5 rather than on day 15.

TCR cDNA was synthesized by 5'RACE template switching, through which a universal primer site and unique molecular identifiers were introduced. Priming of cDNA synthesis was performed from both the TCR alpha and TCR beta constant segments. Library amplification used two PCR steps, and the second PCR step added sample barcodes and sequencing adapters. Libraries were sequenced on Illumina HiSeq 2500 (2x100 bp) or NovaSeq (2x150 bp). The source study handled its data this way. Demultiplexing of reads and collapsing into UMI consensus sequences were performed with MIGEC, and V(D)J alignment was carried out with MiXCR. Vaccine-responding clonotypes were defined with edgeR using replicate PBMC samples, requiring FDR below 0.01 and a log2 fold change above 5 up to day 15. Each bulk clonotype received a CD4 or CD8 identity based on whether the sequenced CD4 or CD8 repertoire contained that clonotype at higher abundance. TCRdb handled the public reads itself, with Q25 trimming in fastp and clone calling in MiXCR, and kept productive beta chains. Each entry is one CDR3 protein sequence, shown with its most common DNA and genes. TCRdb, not the original authors, processed these V and J calls. Across this sample there are some 600,000 distinct CDR3 sequences, with about 17% seen only once. The top ten hold roughly 17% of the sample.

The sample's treatment or condition label, in plain terms: live attenuated yellow fever vaccine strain. At every blood-draw timepoint, two biological replicates of bulk PBMCs were collected. A standard Ficoll-Paque protocol was used to isolate PBMCs from peripheral blood. RNA was extracted with TriZol from bulk PBMCs, CD4 and CD8 fractions, and dextramer-positive and dextramer-negative fractions. Notes on this clonotype: Which antigen it targets is not known. One base away there is no much larger clone; base qualities are not given.

The CDR3 sequence holds 14 residues, the cysteine and phenylalanine included. The entry retains the CDR3 DNA only, 42 bases that are in frame from base 1. The junction carries 16 bases between V and J, which are trimmed by 6 bases and 4 bases respectively. Looking up the germline V gene (reference sequence) yields CDR1 DFQATT and CDR2 SNEGSKA. The receptor was isolated from a man aged 18 to 29 who received the YFV17D yellow fever vaccine. Recombination joined TRBV20-1 with TRBJ2-4, with the D gene tentatively TRBD1 or TRBD2, based on 5 matching bases in each. Sequencing was performed on PBMCs, taken less than 6 days after the first yellow fever vaccination. The CDR3 reads as follows: CSARSPGRKNIQYF. At the DNA level, the sequence is TGCAGTGCCCGAAGCCCGGGACGAAAAAACATTCAGTACTTC.